This TCR beta chain was sequenced for a study of CD8+CD57+ T cells in acquired aplastic anemia. The wider study: DNA per sorted CD4+ or CD8+ sample ranged 0.2 to 27.4 ug, averaging 3.2 ug. Study findings and constraints: Significant differences in CD8+ Simpson's diversity were not observed between patients and controls.

Template material for TCR beta VDJ and CDR3 profiling consisted of genomic DNA. TCRdb re-called the reads through MiXCR, storing one row per CDR3 protein. This sample has more than 40,000 distinct CDR3 sequences; approximately 78% occur once, and the top ten carry 34%. The trim removed 4 bases at V and 7 bases at J, leaving 2 bases unmatched. The CDR3 covers 12 residues. From germline, CDR1 is LNHDA and CDR2 SQIVND (reference sequence). Remarks on this clonotype: Its antigen is not known.

The sample was sorted CD4+, CD8+, or CD8+CD57+ T cells (not recorded which) from PBMCs. This TCR was recovered from a human donor in good health, serving as a control. The genes are TRBV19 and TRBJ1-1, with 8 bases aligning to TRBD1. The CDR3 loop reads CASSNRGSEAFF. Here the CDR3 DNA reads TGTGCCAGTAGTAACAGGGGGAGTGAAGCTTTCTTT.